These T cell receptor beta chains were read from a single sample in a study of a mutant IDH1 vaccine in newly diagnosed glioma. Which antigens these TCRs recognize remains unknown. Using immunoSEQ multiplex PCR, the repertoire was profiled, and TCRdb retains in-frame clones only, with some absent. The data contain about 25,000 clones, about 76% of them singletons. The sequenced sample was PBMCs, obtained from a glioma patient whose treatment included an IDH1 peptide vaccine. These receptors were taken from a man between 40 and 49 years old with glioma. Each CDR3 is given with its conserved first and last residue. The D gene is left open where the match is weak. Not all rows give a size; the values are once, few, many and, for expanded clones, a class.

TRBJ2-6 | . | . | TRBV6-6 | CASSYPGSGANVLTF | TGTGCCAGCAGTTACCCAGGGTCTGGGGCCAACGTCCTGACTTTC
TRBJ2-5 | . | TRBD1 | TRBV6-6 | CASSSGDSQETQYF | TGTGCCAGCAGTTCTGGGGACAGCCAAGAGACCCAGTACTTC
TRBJ2-6 | few | TRBD1 | TRBV9 | CAGIPWTGGFSGANVLTF | TGTGCCGGAATTCCCTGGACAGGGGGTTTTTCTGGGGCCAACGTCCTGACTTTC
TRBJ2-2 | . | TRBD2 | TRBV4-2 | CASSSGLAGGNTGELFF | TGTGCCAGCAGCTCGGGACTAGCGGGAGGGAACACCGGGGAGCTGTTTTTT
TRBJ1-1 | few | . | TRBV29-1 | CSVEGEGREAFF | TGCAGCGTTGAAGGGGAGGGCAGGGAAGCTTTCTTT
TRBJ2-6 | once | . | TRBV11-2 | CASSLVGSLKSAGANVLTF | TGTGCCAGCAGCTTAGTAGGCAGCCTCAAATCGGCTGGGGCCAACGTCCTGACTTTC
TRBJ1-5 | few | TRBD1 | TRBV29-1 | CSVAQGSGNQPQHF | TGCAGCGTTGCACAGGGGTCGGGCAATCAGCCCCAGCATTTT
TRBJ2-3 | . | . | TRBV5-1 | CASSLDTDTQYF | TGCGCCAGCAGCTTGGACACAGATACGCAGTATTTT
TRBJ2-3 | . | . | TRBV13 | CASSLSGHRVTDTQYF | TGTGCCAGCAGCTTATCAGGGCATCGAGTCACAGATACGCAGTATTTT
TRBJ1-2 | once | . | TRBV6-5 | CASSYSSQGKDGYTF | TGTGCCAGCAGTTACTCGAGCCAGGGGAAGGATGGCTACACCTTC
TRBJ1-5 | . | TRBD1 | TRBV5-1 | CASSSWTGGYSNQPQHF | TGCGCCAGCAGCTCCTGGACAGGGGGTTATAGCAATCAGCCCCAGCATTTT
TRBJ2-5 | . | TRBD1 | TRBV19 | CASSSWTGGKEETQYF | TGTGCCAGTAGTTCCTGGACAGGGGGAAAGGAGGAGACCCAGTACTTC
TRBJ1-5 | . | TRBD1 | TRBV5-5 | CASSFGTGDNQPQHF | TGTGCCAGCAGCTTTGGGACAGGGGATAATCAGCCCCAGCATTTT
TRBJ2-3 | . | . | TRBV14 | CASSQAGDVWDTQYF | TGTGCCAGCAGCCAAGCAGGGGATGTATGGGATACGCAGTATTTT
TRBJ1-1 | . | . | TRBV19 | CASSIGRASPEAFF | TGTGCCAGTAGTATCGGTCGCGCCTCGCCTGAAGCTTTCTTT
TRBJ1-2 | . | . | TRBV6-1 | CASSDGLSVRLYGYTF | TGTGCCAGCAGTGATGGACTCTCAGTGAGGCTATATGGCTACACCTTC
TRBJ2-1 | . | TRBD2 | TRBV7-2 | CASSPPGTSGSFREQFF | TGTGCCAGCAGCCCGCCAGGGACTAGCGGGAGTTTCAGGGAGCAGTTCTTC
TRBJ1-4 | . | . | TRBV14 | CASSQDFTGRNEKLFF | TGTGCCAGCAGCCAAGATTTTACAGGGAGGAATGAAAAACTGTTTTTT
TRBJ2-7 | . | . | TRBV19 | CASSKPEVPKEKYF | TGTGCCAGTAGTAAACCAGAGGTCCCTAAGGAAAAGTACTTC
TRBJ1-2 | . | TRBD1 | TRBV19 | CASRDRGAGNYGYTF | TGTGCCAGCCGGGACAGGGGCGCGGGGAACTATGGCTACACCTTC
TRBJ2-3 | . | TRBD2 | TRBV10-2 | CASSPGLERSDTQYF | TGCGCCAGCAGTCCGGGACTAGAGAGGTCAGATACGCAGTATTTT
TRBJ1-1 | once | . | TRBV10-2 | CASSVTNMDTEAFF | TGCGCCAGCAGTGTGACAAACATGGACACTGAAGCTTTCTTT
TRBJ1-5 | . | . | TRBV11-3 | CASSPRCGPHF | TGTGCCAGCAGCCCCCGGTGCGGGCCTCATTTT
TRBJ2-7 | . | . | TRBV19 | CASSTGSSYEQYF | TGTGCCAGTAGTACAGGGAGCTCCTACGAGCAGTACTTC
TRBJ1-1 | . | . | TRBV10-1 | CASSDSGVTEAFF | TGCGCCAGCAGTGACTCAGGGGTCACTGAAGCTTTCTTT
TRBJ1-2 | . | TRBD1 | TRBV7-9 | CASSGTGGGGYTF | TGTGCCAGCAGCGGGACAGGGGGCGGTGGCTACACCTTC
TRBJ1-2 | . | . | TRBV19 | CASSIRGVNGYTF | TGTGCCAGTAGTATACGAGGGGTTAATGGCTACACCTTC
TRBJ2-3 | . | TRBD2 | TRBV14 | CASSQDRGGAADTQYF | TGTGCCAGCAGCCAAGATCGGGGGGGCGCAGCAGATACGCAGTATTTT
TRBJ1-2 | . | . | TRBV7-9 | CASSAPTAPRLGYTF | TGTGCCAGCAGCGCACCGACAGCTCCCCGATTGGGCTACACCTTC
TRBJ1-5 | . | . | TRBV7-2 | CASSLNVGTGQPQHF | TGTGCCAGCAGCTTAAATGTAGGGACGGGACAGCCCCAGCATTTT
TRBJ1-5 | few | . | TRBV14 | CASSPIWPQHF | TGTGCCAGCAGCCCCATCTGGCCCCAGCATTTT
TRBJ1-2 | . | TRBD1 | TRBV19 | CASSGGPGGVYGYTF | TGTGCCAGTAGTGGCGGCCCAGGGGGTGTGTATGGCTACACCTTC
TRBJ2-4 | . | . | TRBV27 | CASKQLSPGSIQYF | TGTGCCAGCAAACAGCTTTCCCCAGGGAGCATTCAGTACTTC
TRBJ2-1 | . | TRBD2 | TRBV15 | CATSGYGTSGNNEQFF | TGTGCCACAAGCGGTTATGGAACTAGCGGTAACAATGAGCAGTTCTTC
TRBJ1-2 | . | TRBD1 | TRBV5-1 | CASSSQTGAHYGYTF | TGCGCCAGCAGCTCACAGACAGGGGCCCACTATGGCTACACCTTC
TRBJ1-2 | . | . | TRBV19 | CASTPERRGGYTF | TGTGCCAGTACCCCGGAGAGGAGGGGCGGCTACACCTTC
TRBJ1-1 | . | . | TRBV29-1 | CSVRSPGTEAFF | TGCAGCGTTCGTTCGCCCGGCACTGAAGCTTTCTTT
TRBJ2-3 | few | TRBD1 | TRBV6-5 | CASSYYKGDRGTQYF | TGTGCCAGCAGTTACTATAAGGGGGACAGGGGGACGCAGTATTTT
TRBJ2-5 | . | . | TRBV29-1 | CSVEDWEFQETQYF | TGCAGCGTTGAAGATTGGGAATTTCAAGAGACCCAGTACTTC
TRBJ1-5 | . | . | TRBV4-1 | CASSQGIEQSNQPQHF | TGCGCCAGCAGCCAAGGAATAGAACAGAGCAATCAGCCCCAGCATTTT
TRBJ2-5 | once | . | TRBV29-1 | CSVESSGARVGETQYF | TGCAGCGTTGAAAGTTCAGGGGCGCGGGTGGGAGAGACCCAGTACTTC
TRBJ1-5 | few | . | TRBV6-5 | CASSYSGGTEQPQHF | TGTGCCAGCAGTTACTCAGGGGGTACGGAACAGCCCCAGCATTTT
TRBJ1-2 | . | . | TRBV4-3 | CASSQTTANYGYTF | TGCGCCAGCAGCCAAACGACAGCAAACTATGGCTACACCTTC
TRBJ1-4 | . | TRBD1 | TRBV5-5 | CASSLGQGAAENEKLFF | TGTGCCAGCAGCTTAGGACAGGGGGCCGCGGAAAATGAAAAACTGTTTTTT
TRBJ1-2 | . | . | TRBV11-3 | CASSLGLASAANYGYTF | TGTGCCAGCAGCTTAGGGCTCGCCTCGGCGGCTAACTATGGCTACACCTTC
TRBJ1-2 | . | . | TRBV11-2 | CASSLEISDHYGYTF | TGTGCCAGCAGCTTAGAGATTTCGGACCACTATGGCTACACCTTC
TRBJ2-7 | . | . | TRBV6-1 | CASSEVGPYEQYF | TGTGCCAGCAGTGAAGTCGGACCCTACGAGCAGTACTTC
TRBJ2-7 | once | TRBD1 | TRBV18 | CASSPSGQGSRQYF | TGTGCCAGCTCACCGTCGGGACAGGGTAGCAGGCAGTACTTC
TRBJ2-1 | once | TRBD2 | TRBV5-1 | CASSFGLAGGPGGNEQFF | TGCGCCAGCAGCTTTGGACTAGCGGGAGGGCCCGGCGGAAATGAGCAGTTCTTC
TRBJ2-1 | . | . | TRBV4-1 | CASSHAQINEQFF | TGCGCCAGCAGCCACGCTCAGATCAATGAGCAGTTCTTC
TRBJ2-7 | once | . | TRBV18 | CASSPGAPLYEQYF | TGTGCCAGCTCACCAGGGGCGCCCCTCTACGAGCAGTACTTC
TRBJ1-6 | . | . | TRBV5-1 | CASSLVLPGQPSPLHF | TGCGCCAGCAGCTTGGTCCTGCCAGGGCAACCATCACCCCTCCACTTT
TRBJ2-7 | . | . | TRBV2 | CASTEQALLYEQYF | TGTGCCAGCACGGAACAGGCCCTACTTTACGAGCAGTACTTC
TRBJ2-5 | . | . | TRBV7-8 | CASSLAQRAEETQYF | TGTGCCAGCAGCCTAGCGCAGAGGGCCGAAGAGACCCAGTACTTC
TRBJ2-2 | . | . | TRBV4-1 | CASSQDRPGTGELFF | TGCGCCAGCAGCCAAGATCGTCCGGGCACCGGGGAGCTGTTTTTT
TRBJ1-5 | . | TRBD1 | TRBV7-8 | CASSLSRRQGINQPQHF | TGTGCCAGCAGCTTATCTCGGAGACAGGGGATCAATCAGCCCCAGCATTTT
TRBJ2-1 | . | TRBD2 | TRBV11-2 | CASSLPGGLNGEQFF | TGTGCCAGCAGCTTACCGGGGGGGCTTAATGGTGAGCAGTTCTTC